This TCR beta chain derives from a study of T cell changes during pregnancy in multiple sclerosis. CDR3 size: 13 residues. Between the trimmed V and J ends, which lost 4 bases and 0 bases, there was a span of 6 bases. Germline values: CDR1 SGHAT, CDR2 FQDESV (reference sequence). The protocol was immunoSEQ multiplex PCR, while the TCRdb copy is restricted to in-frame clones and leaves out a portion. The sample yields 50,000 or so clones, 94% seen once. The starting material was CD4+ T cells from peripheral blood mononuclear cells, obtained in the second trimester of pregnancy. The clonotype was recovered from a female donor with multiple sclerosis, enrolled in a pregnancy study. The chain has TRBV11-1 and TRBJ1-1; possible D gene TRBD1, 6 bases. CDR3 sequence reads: CASSWTVNTEAFF. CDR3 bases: TGTGCCAGCAGCTGGACAGTGAACACTGAAGCTTTCTTT.